This is a list of T cell receptor beta chains from one sample in a study of PD-1 blockade in classical Hodgkin lymphoma. Repertoires were generated with immunoSEQ multiplex PCR, while TCRdb's copy carries only in-frame clones and drops some. The sample yields tens of thousands of clones, about 90% seen once. The sample here was peripheral blood mononuclear cells (PBMCs), taken before the fourth cycle of nivolumab. These receptor sequences come from a human donor with classical Hodgkin lymphoma. CDR3s include the opening cysteine and the closing phenylalanine or tryptophan. A D gene is named only where the DNA matches it firmly. Size values are once, few and many counts, or a class for expanded clones, and some rows have none.

J | V | size | D | CDR3 | DNA
TRBJ1-6 | TRBV7-3 | . | . | CASSLIPNSPLHF | TGTGCCAGCAGCTTAATCCCGAACTCACCCCTCCACTTT
TRBJ2-3 | TRBV7-2 | once | . | CASSLTSDTQYF | TGTGCCAGCAGCTTAACTTCGGATACGCAGTATTTT
TRBJ2-3 | TRBV4-1 | . | TRBD2 | CASSPGLAGPDTQYF | TGCGCCAGCAGCCCCGGACTAGCGGGGCCAGATACGCAGTATTTT
TRBJ2-6 | TRBV30 | . | . | CAWRLDVISGANVLTF | TGTGCCTGGAGACTCGACGTGATATCTGGGGCCAACGTCCTGACTTTC
TRBJ2-7 | TRBV29-1 | . | . | CSVAQNSRSYEQYF | TGCAGCGTTGCGCAAAACTCACGGTCCTACGAGCAGTACTTC
TRBJ2-1 | TRBV7-7 | . | . | CASSTKDKGDEQFF | TGTGCTAGCAGCACCAAGGACAAGGGCGATGAGCAGTTCTTC
TRBJ1-4 | TRBV5-4 | . | TRBD1 | CASSLYRGKPEKLFF | TGTGCCAGCAGCTTATACAGGGGGAAGCCGGAAAAACTGTTTTTT
TRBJ2-5 | TRBV19 | . | . | CASSSGRMQETQYF | TGTGCCAGTAGTTCCGGCAGAATGCAAGAGACCCAGTACTTC
TRBJ1-1 | TRBV27 | . | . | CASSEPKNTEAFF | TGTGCCAGCAGTGAACCCAAAAACACTGAAGCTTTCTTT
TRBJ1-4 | TRBV14 | . | . | CASSQYEKLFF | TGTGCCAGCAGCCAATACGAAAAACTGTTTTTT
TRBJ2-3 | TRBV21-1 | . | . | CASSKPLERGPTDTQYF | TGTGCCAGCAGCAAGCCCTTAGAGCGGGGGCCCACAGATACGCAGTATTTT
TRBJ1-6 | TRBV5-1 | . | . | CASSLDTGHSPLHF | TGCGCCAGCAGCCTAGATACGGGGCATTCACCCCTCCACTTT
TRBJ1-3 | TRBV14 | . | . | CASSQTAQGVPGNTIYF | TGTGCCAGCAGCCAGACAGCTCAGGGAGTACCTGGAAACACCATATATTTT
TRBJ2-7 | TRBV6-1 | . | . | CASKYIRDSYEQYF | TGTGCCAGCAAGTACATCAGGGACTCCTACGAGCAGTACTTC
TRBJ1-3 | TRBV27 | . | . | CASTSRWGSGNTIYF | TGTGCCAGCACCTCCAGGTGGGGTTCTGGAAACACCATATATTTT
TRBJ2-5 | TRBV6-5 | . | TRBD1 | CASIGTGGGETQYF | TGTGCCAGCATCGGGACAGGGGGGGGAGAGACCCAGTACTTC
TRBJ2-1 | TRBV11-3 | . | TRBD1 | CASSRTGPRVNEQFF | TGTGCCAGCAGCCGGACAGGGCCCCGGGTCAATGAGCAGTTCTTC